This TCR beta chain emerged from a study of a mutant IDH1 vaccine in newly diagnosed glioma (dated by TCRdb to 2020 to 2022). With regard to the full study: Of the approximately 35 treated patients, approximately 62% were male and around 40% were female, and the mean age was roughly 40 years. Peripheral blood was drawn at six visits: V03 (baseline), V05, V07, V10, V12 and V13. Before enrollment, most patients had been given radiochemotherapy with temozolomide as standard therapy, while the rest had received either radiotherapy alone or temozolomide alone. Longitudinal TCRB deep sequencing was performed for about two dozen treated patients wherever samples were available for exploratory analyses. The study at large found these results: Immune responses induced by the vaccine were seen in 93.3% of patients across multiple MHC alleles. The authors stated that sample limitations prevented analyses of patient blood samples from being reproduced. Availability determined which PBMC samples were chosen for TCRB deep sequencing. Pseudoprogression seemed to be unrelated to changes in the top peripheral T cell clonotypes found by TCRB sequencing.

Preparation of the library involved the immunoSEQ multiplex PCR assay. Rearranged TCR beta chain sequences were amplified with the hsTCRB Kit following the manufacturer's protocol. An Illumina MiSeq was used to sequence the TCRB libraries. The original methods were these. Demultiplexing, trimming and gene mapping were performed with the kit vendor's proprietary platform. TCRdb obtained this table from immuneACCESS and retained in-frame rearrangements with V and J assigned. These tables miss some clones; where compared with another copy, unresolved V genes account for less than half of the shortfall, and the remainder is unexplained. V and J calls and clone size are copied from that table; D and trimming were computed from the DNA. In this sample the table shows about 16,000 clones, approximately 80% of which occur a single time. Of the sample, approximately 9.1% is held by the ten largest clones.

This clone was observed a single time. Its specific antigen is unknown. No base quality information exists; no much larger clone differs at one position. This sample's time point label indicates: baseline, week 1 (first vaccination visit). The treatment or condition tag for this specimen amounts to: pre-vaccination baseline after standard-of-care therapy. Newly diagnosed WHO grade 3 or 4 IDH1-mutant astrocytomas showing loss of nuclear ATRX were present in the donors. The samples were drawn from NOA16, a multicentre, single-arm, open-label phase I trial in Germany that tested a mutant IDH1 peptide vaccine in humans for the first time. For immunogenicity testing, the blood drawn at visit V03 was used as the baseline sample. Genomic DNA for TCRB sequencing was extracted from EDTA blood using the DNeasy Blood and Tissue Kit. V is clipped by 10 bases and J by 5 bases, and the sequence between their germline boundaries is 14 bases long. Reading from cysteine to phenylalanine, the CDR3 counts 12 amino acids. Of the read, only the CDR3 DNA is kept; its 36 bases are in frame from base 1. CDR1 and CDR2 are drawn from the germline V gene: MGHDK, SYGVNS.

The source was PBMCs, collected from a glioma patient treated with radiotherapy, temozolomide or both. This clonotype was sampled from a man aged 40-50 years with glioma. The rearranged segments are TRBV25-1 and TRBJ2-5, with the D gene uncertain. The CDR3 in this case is CATGSGWETQYF. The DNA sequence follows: TGTGCCACCGGAAGTGGGTGGGAGACCCAGTACTTC.